The rows below give T cell receptor beta chains drawn from one sample of a study of blood T cell repertoires in COVID-19. TCRdb's table, derived via immunoSEQ multiplex PCR, lists solely in-frame clones and lacks some. This sample has about 250,000 clones, with roughly 85% found just once. Sequencing was carried out using PBMCs or T cells enriched from blood (not recorded which). The receptors come from a woman aged 45-60 years with acute COVID-19. Both conserved end residues are part of each CDR3. A D gene is named only where the DNA matches it firmly. Not every row has a clone size; where given, it reads once, few, many or a size class.

v_gene	d_gene	j_gene	abundance	CDR3nt	CDR3aa
TRBV7-8	TRBD1	TRBJ1-2	.	TGTGCCAGCAGCTTAGGGGGGGCAGGGGGTCCCGACTATGGCTACACCTTC	CASSLGGAGGPDYGYTF
TRBV27	.	TRBJ1-5	.	TGTGCCACCAAACCTCAGGGGATGCACGATCAGCCCCAGCATTTT	CATKPQGMHDQPQHF
TRBV6-5	.	TRBJ1-3	.	TGTGCCAGCAGTTCTACACGGGACTCTGGAAACACCATATATTTT	CASSSTRDSGNTIYF
TRBV19	.	TRBJ2-7	.	TGTGCCAGTAGTCCACAGGAACACTACGAGCAGTACTTC	CASSPQEHYEQYF
TRBV18	TRBD1	TRBJ2-3	.	TGTGCCAGCTCACCTTCACAGGGGGCAGATACGCAGTATTTT	CASSPSQGADTQYF
TRBV11-2	.	TRBJ1-4	once	TGTGCCAGCAGCTTAGGTGGGCCGGCGACTAATGAAAAACTGTTTTTT	CASSLGGPATNEKLFF
TRBV18	TRBD1	TRBJ2-2	once	TGTGCCAGCTCACCTCTCGGACAGGGGGGTGCTCGGAACACCGGGGAGCTGTTTTTT	CASSPLGQGGARNTGELFF
TRBV14	.	TRBJ1-2	.	TGTGCCAGCAGCCTGAAAAGCAACTATGGCTACACCTTC	CASSLKSNYGYTF
TRBV7-8	TRBD2	TRBJ2-1	.	TGTGCCAGCAGCCTAGGACTAGCGGGGCGGAATGAGCAGTTCTTC	CASSLGLAGRNEQFF
TRBV11-1	.	TRBJ1-1	.	TGTGCCAGCAGCTTATGGGGAGGGGAGGGCATCGCTGAAGCTTTCTTT	CASSLWGGEGIAEAFF
TRBV24-1	.	TRBJ1-2	.	TGTGCCACCTCGGCGGGGCCCGGGGGTGGTGGCTACACCTTC	CATSAGPGGGGYTF
TRBV30	.	TRBJ2-7	.	TGTGCCTGGGCACGCAGCGCGGCCTACGAGCAGTACTTC	CAWARSAAYEQYF
TRBV2	.	TRBJ1-1	.	TGTGCCAGCAACCCGGAGAGGGTCACTGAAGCTTTCTTT	CASNPERVTEAFF
TRBV2	TRBD1	TRBJ1-5	.	TGTGCCAGCAGTGCGACAGGGAATCAGCCCCAGCATTTT	CASSATGNQPQHF
TRBV7-2	TRBD2	TRBJ2-7	.	TGTGCCAGCAGCCCTCGTAGCGGGCGGGTTGCCTACGAGCAGTACTTC	CASSPRSGRVAYEQYF
TRBV4-3	TRBD1	TRBJ1-4	.	TGCGCCAGCAGCCCCCAAGGGGGCAATAATGAAAAACTGTTTTTT	CASSPQGGNNEKLFF
TRBV19	.	TRBJ1-5	.	TGTGCCAGTAGTCGCCCAGAGGGGGGGGCAAGTCAGCCCCAGCATTTT	CASSRPEGGASQPQHF
TRBV9	.	TRBJ2-3	.	TGTGCCAGCAGCGTCATGACTAGTGGGAAAGATACGCAGTATTTT	CASSVMTSGKDTQYF
TRBV25-1	.	TRBJ2-3	.	TGTGCCAGCAGTGAATATTCACTCACAGATACGCAGTATTTT	CASSEYSLTDTQYF
TRBV4-1	TRBD2	TRBJ2-7	.	TGCGCCAGCAGCCGGGAATCTAGCGGTCTGAGCTACGAGCAGTACTTC	CASSRESSGLSYEQYF
TRBV13	.	TRBJ2-7	.	TGTGCCAGCAGCTCGACATGGGCAGCCTACGAGCAGTACTTC	CASSSTWAAYEQYF
TRBV7-2	.	TRBJ2-7	.	TGTGCCAGCAGCTTAGTCCACAGGGTAGTAGGAACCTACGAGCAGTACTTC	CASSLVHRVVGTYEQYF
TRBV5-1	TRBD1	TRBJ1-2	few	TGCGCCAGCAGCTTGGATTTGGGACAGGGGGTATATGGCTACACCTTC	CASSLDLGQGVYGYTF
TRBV7-9	.	TRBJ2-1	.	TGTGCCAGCAGCTTAGCCACAGCATGGTCGGACAATGAGCAGTTCTTC	CASSLATAWSDNEQFF
TRBV19	.	TRBJ1-4	.	TGTGCCAGTAGTATCCCCCGAAAGGGAGGGAAGGAAAAACTGTTTTTT	CASSIPRKGGKEKLFF
TRBV19	TRBD2	TRBJ2-5	.	TGTGCCAGTAGCCCGACTAGCGGGGGCGCTTGGTACCAAGAGACCCAGTACTTC	CASSPTSGGAWYQETQYF
TRBV28	TRBD1	TRBJ1-2	.	TGTGCCAGCAGACCCCCCCCTGGACAGGGGGCCTATGGCTACACCTTC	CASRPPPGQGAYGYTF
TRBV27	.	TRBJ1-2	.	TGTGCCAGCAGGGAGGCTCCGGCTTCTAAGGCTGGCTACACCTTC	CASREAPASKAGYTF
TRBV25-1	.	TRBJ1-6	.	TGTGCCAGTACAACGTATAATTCACCCCTCCACTTT	CASTTYNSPLHF
TRBV7-9	TRBD2	TRBJ2-5	.	TGTGCCAGCAGCTTGCTAGCGGGGAGGGAGACCCAGTACTTC	CASSLLAGRETQYF
TRBV11-2	.	TRBJ1-6	few	TGTGCCAGCAGCACCTCAGGTTCCAATTCACCCCTCCACTTT	CASSTSGSNSPLHF
TRBV12-3/TRBV12-4	.	TRBJ1-2	.	TGTGCCAGCAGTTTAGGACAGGCACGATGGACCTTC	CASSLGQARWTF
TRBV15	TRBD2	TRBJ2-2	once	TGTGCCACCAGTTTGGGGGGGAGTGTAGGCACCGGGGAGCTGTTTTTT	CATSLGGSVGTGELFF
TRBV18	.	TRBJ1-5	.	TGTGCCAGCTCACCACCAAACGTGGAGGGCAATCAGCCCCAGCATTTT	CASSPPNVEGNQPQHF
TRBV30	.	TRBJ2-1	.	TGTGCCTGGAAAGTGCGTCCGGGGTTCTCCTACAATGAGCAGTTCTTC	CAWKVRPGFSYNEQFF
TRBV2	.	TRBJ1-6	few	TGTGCCAGCAGGGGGGGGTGGACTATGGATTCACCCCTCCACTTT	CASRGGWTMDSPLHF
TRBV3-1/TRBV3-2	TRBD2	TRBJ2-5	.	TGTGCCAGCAGCCAAGGGCTAGCGGGGGGCCAAGAGACCCAGTACTTC	CASSQGLAGGQETQYF
TRBV19	.	TRBJ1-6	once	TGTGCCAGTAACACACAAAATAATTCACCCCTCCACTTT	CASNTQNNSPLHF
TRBV9	TRBD1	TRBJ1-3	.	TGTGCCAGCAGCACTACCGGGACAGAATCCTCTGGAAACACCATATATTTT	CASSTTGTESSGNTIYF
TRBV5-6	.	TRBJ1-1	.	TGTGCCAGCAGCTCCTCTCAACAGGGGAACACTGAAGCTTTCTTT	CASSSSQQGNTEAFF
TRBV7-8	.	TRBJ2-2	.	TGTGCCAGCAGCCATAGTGCCGGGGAGCTGTTTTTT	CASSHSAGELFF
TRBV4-3	.	TRBJ2-7	.	TGCGCCAGCAGCCAAGCTCTCAGCTCCTACGAGCAGTACTTC	CASSQALSSYEQYF
TRBV30	TRBD1	TRBJ1-5	.	TGTGCCTGGAGACACCGGGACAGTGGCAATCAGCCCCAGCATTTT	CAWRHRDSGNQPQHF
TRBV5-5	TRBD1	TRBJ1-4	.	TGTGCCAGCAGCATCGAGACAGGGTGGCGAAAACTGTTTTTT	CASSIETGWRKLFF
TRBV5-1	TRBD1	TRBJ1-3	.	TGCGCCAGCACCCCGGGACAGGGTAACACCATATATTTT	CASTPGQGNTIYF
TRBV5-1	TRBD1	TRBJ1-3	.	TGCGCCAGCAGCTTGGGACAGGGGACTTCAGGAAACACCATATATTTT	CASSLGQGTSGNTIYF
TRBV13	TRBD1	TRBJ2-7	.	TGTGCCAGCAGCTCCAGGGACAGGAGTCGCTCCGAGCAGTACTTC	CASSSRDRSRSEQYF
TRBV3-1/TRBV3-2	.	TRBJ1-5	.	TGTGCCAGCAGCCAAGAGCAGGGGCGCAATCAGCCCCAGCATTTT	CASSQEQGRNQPQHF
TRBV7-2	TRBD2	TRBJ2-3	.	TGTGCCAGCAGCCCACGGGGGGTCCTCACAGATACGCAGTATTTT	CASSPRGVLTDTQYF
TRBV4-3	TRBD1	TRBJ1-4	.	TGCGCCAGCAGCCTCGGTCGACAGGGAACTAATGAAAAACTGTTTTTT	CASSLGRQGTNEKLFF